A selection of T cell receptor beta chains follows, all from one sample in a study of blood T cell repertoires in COVID-19. This table comes from immunoSEQ multiplex PCR, and its TCRdb copy is limited to in-frame clones, with some not included. Of 200,000 to 250,000 clones listed, 87% are singletons. The sample consisted of PBMCs or T cells enriched from blood (not recorded which). Receptors originate from a young man who had recovered from COVID-19. Each CDR3 is given with its conserved first and last residue. Each record gives: D gene, clone size, J gene, V gene, CDR3 DNA, CDR3 protein. The D gene is left open where the match is weak. Some rows mark clone size as missing; the rest say once, few, many or name a class of expanded clone.

D: NA
size: once
J: TRBJ2-7
V: TRBV5-6
DNA: TGTGCCAGCAGCTTCGGGGGAGTCTACGAGCAGTACTTC
CDR3: CASSFGGVYEQYF

D: TRBD2
size: NA
J: TRBJ2-7
V: TRBV3-1/TRBV3-2
DNA: TGTGCCAGCAGCCAACGGGAGGGGTCGAGGGAGCAGTACTTC
CDR3: CASSQREGSREQYF

D: TRBD1
size: once
J: TRBJ2-5
V: TRBV7-8
DNA: TGTGCCAGCAGCCGGGACAGGACGGAGACCCAGTACTTC
CDR3: CASSRDRTETQYF

D: NA
size: NA
J: TRBJ1-4
V: TRBV5-6
DNA: TGTGCCAGCAGCTTCGCGGGGGGTGAAAAACTGTTTTTT
CDR3: CASSFAGGEKLFF

D: NA
size: NA
J: TRBJ1-4
V: TRBV3-1/TRBV3-2
DNA: TGTGCCAGCAGCCAAGTGGCGCAGGTTAATGAAAAACTGTTTTTT
CDR3: CASSQVAQVNEKLFF

D: NA
size: few
J: TRBJ2-7
V: TRBV12-3/TRBV12-4
DNA: TGTGCCAGTCACAGTGAGGGCACCTACGAGCAGTACTTC
CDR3: CASHSEGTYEQYF

D: NA
size: NA
J: TRBJ2-7
V: TRBV19
DNA: TGTGCCAGTAGTATAGAGGCAGCCTACGAGCAGTACTTC
CDR3: CASSIEAAYEQYF

D: NA
size: NA
J: TRBJ1-2
V: TRBV29-1
DNA: TGCAGCGTTGAGCCTTTTACAGGCTATGGCTACACCTTC
CDR3: CSVEPFTGYGYTF

D: TRBD2
size: NA
J: TRBJ2-1
V: TRBV3-1/TRBV3-2
DNA: TGTGCCAGCAGCCTTAGGACTAGCGGGAGTACAAATGAGCAGTTCTTC
CDR3: CASSLRTSGSTNEQFF

D: NA
size: NA
J: TRBJ1-1
V: TRBV19
DNA: TGTGCCACCGCAGACAGCATGAACACTGAAGCTTTCTTT
CDR3: CATADSMNTEAFF

D: NA
size: NA
J: TRBJ2-3
V: TRBV7-6
DNA: TGTGCCAGCAGCTCGCTCGCGGGCGCGGGCACAGATACGCAGTATTTT
CDR3: CASSSLAGAGTDTQYF

D: NA
size: NA
J: TRBJ2-5
V: TRBV28
DNA: TGTGCCAGCAGTTTCTCGAGGGTAATGGAGACCCAGTACTTC
CDR3: CASSFSRVMETQYF

D: TRBD1
size: NA
J: TRBJ1-1
V: TRBV9
DNA: TGTGCCAGCAGCGCCCATAGAGGGGGCATCACTGAAGCTTTCTTT
CDR3: CASSAHRGGITEAFF

D: NA
size: NA
J: TRBJ1-1
V: TRBV5-4
DNA: TGTGCCAGCAGCTTGTCCACAGGGTTAAGCACTGAAGCTTTCTTT
CDR3: CASSLSTGLSTEAFF

D: TRBD2
size: NA
J: TRBJ2-1
V: TRBV2
DNA: TGTGCCAGCAGTGCGTCGAACGGGAGGTCGGTCTATGAGCAGTTCTTC
CDR3: CASSASNGRSVYEQFF

D: TRBD1
size: NA
J: TRBJ1-2
V: TRBV4-3
DNA: TGCGCCAGCAGCCCGGGACAGGGTTTTGACTACACCTTC
CDR3: CASSPGQGFDYTF

D: TRBD2
size: NA
J: TRBJ2-1
V: TRBV7-9
DNA: TGTGCCAGCAGCTCCAACTGGGCTAAGCGGGACTCCAATGAGCAGTTCTTC
CDR3: CASSSNWAKRDSNEQFF

D: TRBD2
size: NA
J: TRBJ2-7
V: TRBV28
DNA: TGTGCCAGCAGTTCCCCGACTAGCGGGAGACAAGAGCAGTACTTC
CDR3: CASSSPTSGRQEQYF

D: TRBD2
size: NA
J: TRBJ2-1
V: TRBV6-2/TRBV6-3
DNA: TGTGCCAGCAGTGGGAGGGCCTACAATGAGCAGTTCTTC
CDR3: CASSGRAYNEQFF

D: NA
size: NA
J: TRBJ2-3
V: TRBV7-5
DNA: TGTGTCAGAAGCCCCAGCGGGGGGGCCGTGACGGATACGCAGTATTTT
CDR3: CVRSPSGGAVTDTQYF

D: NA
size: once
J: TRBJ1-1
V: TRBV27
DNA: TGTGCCAGCAGTTTAGTCAGGGATACTGAAGCTTTCTTT
CDR3: CASSLVRDTEAFF

D: TRBD1
size: NA
J: TRBJ1-2
V: TRBV28
DNA: TGTGCCAGCCGAACAGGGGGCTACTATGGCTACACCTTC
CDR3: CASRTGGYYGYTF

D: TRBD1
size: NA
J: TRBJ1-2
V: TRBV13
DNA: TGTGCCAGCAGCTTAGGCCAAGGGACAGGCGGGTATGGCTACACCTTC
CDR3: CASSLGQGTGGYGYTF

D: NA
size: NA
J: TRBJ1-2
V: TRBV5-4
DNA: TGTGCCAGCAGCTTTGCAGGGGCCGGCTACACCTTC
CDR3: CASSFAGAGYTF

D: TRBD1
size: NA
J: TRBJ2-1
V: TRBV4-1
DNA: TGCGCCAGCAGCCAAGTTTTCGACAGGGGGAATCGCAATGAGCAGTTCTTC
CDR3: CASSQVFDRGNRNEQFF

D: NA
size: NA
J: TRBJ1-2
V: TRBV24-1
DNA: TGTGCCACCAGTGATTTGCGAAGGAGCTATGGCTACACCTTC
CDR3: CATSDLRRSYGYTF

D: NA
size: NA
J: TRBJ2-7
V: TRBV4-3
DNA: TGCGCCAGCAGCCAAGATGTCCGTCTTGGGGGCGAGGAGCAGTACTTC
CDR3: CASSQDVRLGGEEQYF

D: TRBD2
size: few
J: TRBJ2-2
V: TRBV7-2
DNA: TGTGCCAGCAGCTTCGGGGGACTAAACACCGGGGAGCTGTTTTTT
CDR3: CASSFGGLNTGELFF

D: TRBD2
size: NA
J: TRBJ2-3
V: TRBV3-1/TRBV3-2
DNA: TGTGCCAGCAGCCAAGGGAGGCGGGAGAGCCGGGATACGCAGTATTTT
CDR3: CASSQGRRESRDTQYF

D: TRBD1
size: NA
J: TRBJ1-2
V: TRBV30
DNA: TGTGCCTGGAGAGGACAGGGGGCGTCAGGCTATGGCTACACCTTC
CDR3: CAWRGQGASGYGYTF

D: TRBD2
size: NA
J: TRBJ2-5
V: TRBV11-2
DNA: TGTGCCAGCAGCAGCGGGGGGGAGACCCAGTACTTC
CDR3: CASSSGGETQYF

D: NA
size: NA
J: TRBJ1-1
V: TRBV23-1
DNA: TGCGCCAGCCCCGGGAGGGGTTTCATGAACACTGAAGCTTTCTTT
CDR3: CASPGRGFMNTEAFF

D: NA
size: NA
J: TRBJ1-1
V: TRBV24-1
DNA: TGTGCCACCAGTCAAAGGGGGAACACTGAAGCTTTCTTT
CDR3: CATSQRGNTEAFF

D: NA
size: NA
J: TRBJ1-1
V: TRBV27
DNA: TGTGCCAGCAGTTCCGTTAGGTGGGGGCCTGAAGCTTTCTTT
CDR3: CASSSVRWGPEAFF

D: TRBD1
size: NA
J: TRBJ1-2
V: TRBV29-1
DNA: TGCAGTGTTGCGGGGACAGGGGCCAACCTCCCCTATGGCTACACCTTC
CDR3: CSVAGTGANLPYGYTF

D: NA
size: NA
J: TRBJ1-1
V: TRBV6-5
DNA: TGTGCCAGCAGTCTTCGACTCTTCACTGAAGCTTTCTTT
CDR3: CASSLRLFTEAFF